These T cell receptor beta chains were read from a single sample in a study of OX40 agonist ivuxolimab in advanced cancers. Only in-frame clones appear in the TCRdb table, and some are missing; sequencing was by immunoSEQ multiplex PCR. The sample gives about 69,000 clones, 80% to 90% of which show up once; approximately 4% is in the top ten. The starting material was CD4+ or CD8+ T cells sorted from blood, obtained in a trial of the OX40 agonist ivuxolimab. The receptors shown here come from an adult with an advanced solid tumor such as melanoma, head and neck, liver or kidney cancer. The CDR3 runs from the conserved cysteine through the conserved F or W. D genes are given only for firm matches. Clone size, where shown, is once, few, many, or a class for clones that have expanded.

CDR3 protein: CASSLNRALGNIQYF; CDR3 DNA: TGTGCCAGCAGCTTAAACCGGGCCCTTGGAAACATTCAGTACTTC; J gene: TRBJ2-4; clone size: .; V gene: TRBV5-5; D gene: .
CDR3 protein: CASSKGRGPQHF; CDR3 DNA: TGTGCCAGCAGTAAGGGCCGGGGTCCCCAGCATTTT; J gene: TRBJ1-5; clone size: .; V gene: TRBV6-5; D gene: .
CDR3 protein: CASSPRTSGSRPPHEQYF; CDR3 DNA: TGTGCCAGCAGCCCCCGGACTAGCGGGAGCCGCCCTCCCCACGAGCAGTACTTC; J gene: TRBJ2-7; clone size: once; V gene: TRBV7-8; D gene: TRBD2
CDR3 protein: CASSRHDQETQYF; CDR3 DNA: TGTGCCAGCAGTCGACACGACCAAGAGACCCAGTACTTC; J gene: TRBJ2-5; clone size: .; V gene: TRBV28; D gene: .
CDR3 protein: CASSLNAGGTADTQYF; CDR3 DNA: TGTGCCAGCAGCTTAAACGCGGGAGGGACCGCAGATACGCAGTATTTT; J gene: TRBJ2-3; clone size: .; V gene: TRBV7-6; D gene: TRBD2
CDR3 protein: CAWSSLTGPTGELFF; CDR3 DNA: TGTGCCTGGAGTTCACTAACGGGGCCCACCGGGGAGCTGTTTTTT; J gene: TRBJ2-2; clone size: .; V gene: TRBV30; D gene: .
CDR3 protein: CASSLIPQGPYGEQYF; CDR3 DNA: TGTGCCAGCAGTTTAATCCCACAGGGGCCGTACGGCGAGCAGTACTTC; J gene: TRBJ2-7; clone size: .; V gene: TRBV27; D gene: TRBD1
CDR3 protein: CAAAAGTPQETQYF; CDR3 DNA: TGTGCCGCAGCTGCCGGGACTCCTCAAGAGACCCAGTACTTC; J gene: TRBJ2-5; clone size: .; V gene: TRBV10-3; D gene: .
CDR3 protein: CASRGTGTGNTIYF; CDR3 DNA: TGCGCCAGCAGAGGGACAGGGACTGGAAACACCATATATTTT; J gene: TRBJ1-3; clone size: .; V gene: TRBV5-1; D gene: TRBD1
CDR3 protein: CASSEAREDYGYTF; CDR3 DNA: TGTGCCAGCAGTGAAGCAAGGGAAGACTATGGCTACACCTTC; J gene: TRBJ1-2; clone size: .; V gene: TRBV6-1; D gene: .
CDR3 protein: CASSYQGQGDTQYF; CDR3 DNA: TGTGCCAGCAGTTACCAGGGGCAGGGAGATACGCAGTATTTT; J gene: TRBJ2-3; clone size: .; V gene: TRBV6-5; D gene: .
CDR3 protein: CASSVGLFYEQYF; CDR3 DNA: TGTGCCAGCAGCGTAGGCCTCTTCTACGAGCAGTACTTC; J gene: TRBJ2-7; clone size: .; V gene: TRBV9; D gene: .
CDR3 protein: CASMQARHTDTQYF; CDR3 DNA: TGTGCCAGCATGCAGGCACGTCACACAGATACGCAGTATTTT; J gene: TRBJ2-3; clone size: .; V gene: TRBV27; D gene: .
CDR3 protein: CASSPHQGTRVDTQYF; CDR3 DNA: TGTGCCAGTAGCCCTCACCAGGGGACGAGGGTAGATACGCAGTATTTT; J gene: TRBJ2-3; clone size: .; V gene: TRBV19; D gene: .
CDR3 protein: CAWSPSTGGNEKLFF; CDR3 DNA: TGTGCCTGGAGCCCCTCAACAGGGGGCAATGAAAAACTGTTTTTT; J gene: TRBJ1-4; clone size: once; V gene: TRBV30; D gene: TRBD1
CDR3 protein: CSVAQGSSPNVLTF; CDR3 DNA: TGCAGCGTTGCACAGGGTTCATCACCTAACGTCCTGACTTTC; J gene: TRBJ2-6; clone size: .; V gene: TRBV29-1; D gene: .
CDR3 protein: CASSPQAKGQPQHF; CDR3 DNA: TGTGCCAGCAGTCCACAAGCGAAGGGTCAGCCCCAGCATTTT; J gene: TRBJ1-5; clone size: .; V gene: TRBV6-6; D gene: .
CDR3 protein: CASSGLGTGGYEQYF; CDR3 DNA: TGCGCCAGCAGTGGACTCGGGACAGGGGGATACGAGCAGTACTTC; J gene: TRBJ2-7; clone size: .; V gene: TRBV10-2; D gene: TRBD1
CDR3 protein: CASSLGLTDEQFF; CDR3 DNA: TGTGCCAGCAGCTTAGGACTAACTGATGAGCAGTTCTTC; J gene: TRBJ2-1; clone size: .; V gene: TRBV7-2; D gene: .
CDR3 protein: CASSIDSFNTEAFF; CDR3 DNA: TGCGCCAGCAGCATCGACAGCTTTAACACTGAAGCTTTCTTT; J gene: TRBJ1-1; clone size: .; V gene: TRBV5-1; D gene: .
CDR3 protein: CASSSGSSDTQYF; CDR3 DNA: TGTGCCAGCAGTTCCGGGAGCTCAGATACGCAGTATTTT; J gene: TRBJ2-3; clone size: .; V gene: TRBV28; D gene: .
CDR3 protein: CASSEGVSDTQYF; CDR3 DNA: TGTGCCAGCAGTGAGGGTGTTTCAGATACGCAGTATTTT; J gene: TRBJ2-3; clone size: .; V gene: TRBV6-5; D gene: .
CDR3 protein: CASSLSNNSPLHF; CDR3 DNA: TGTGCCAGCAGCCTGTCAAACAACTCACCCCTCCACTTT; J gene: TRBJ1-6; clone size: once; V gene: TRBV25-1; D gene: .
CDR3 protein: CASSYSNQGRRYGYTF; CDR3 DNA: TGTGCCAGCAGTTACTCGAACCAGGGGAGGAGGTATGGCTACACCTTC; J gene: TRBJ1-2; clone size: .; V gene: TRBV10-3; D gene: .
CDR3 protein: CASMQDRVGGYTF; CDR3 DNA: TGTGCCAGCATGCAGGACAGGGTGGGAGGCTACACCTTC; J gene: TRBJ1-2; clone size: .; V gene: TRBV6-1; D gene: TRBD1
CDR3 protein: CASSPDRSTDTQYF; CDR3 DNA: TGTGCCAGCAGCCCGGACAGGAGCACAGATACGCAGTATTTT; J gene: TRBJ2-3; clone size: few; V gene: TRBV7-7; D gene: TRBD1
CDR3 protein: CASSSEGTGGTDTQYF; CDR3 DNA: TGTGCCAGCAGCAGCGAAGGGACAGGGGGCACAGATACGCAGTATTTT; J gene: TRBJ2-3; clone size: .; V gene: TRBV5-8; D gene: TRBD1
CDR3 protein: CASSPTSGSVNEQFF; CDR3 DNA: TGTGCCAGCAGCCCAACTAGCGGGAGCGTCAATGAGCAGTTCTTC; J gene: TRBJ2-1; clone size: .; V gene: TRBV7-3; D gene: TRBD2
CDR3 protein: CASSWGSGGNQPQHF; CDR3 DNA: TGTGCCAGCAGCTGGGGATCGGGGGGCAATCAGCCCCAGCATTTT; J gene: TRBJ1-5; clone size: .; V gene: TRBV7-2; D gene: .
CDR3 protein: CATRKGYGGAEQYF; CDR3 DNA: TGTGCCACCAGGAAAGGATATGGGGGGGCCGAGCAGTACTTC; J gene: TRBJ2-7; clone size: .; V gene: TRBV7-9; D gene: .
CDR3 protein: CASSVRVGTFSYNEQFF; CDR3 DNA: TGTGCCAGCAGTGTAAGAGTTGGGACTTTCTCCTACAATGAGCAGTTCTTC; J gene: TRBJ2-1; clone size: .; V gene: TRBV9; D gene: .
CDR3 protein: CASSSGPQPQHF; CDR3 DNA: TGTGCCAGCAGTTCGGGGCCTCAGCCCCAGCATTTT; J gene: TRBJ1-5; clone size: .; V gene: TRBV7-2; D gene: .
CDR3 protein: CASSLSGDYGYTF; CDR3 DNA: TGTGCCAGCAGCTTATCGGGGGACTATGGCTACACCTTC; J gene: TRBJ1-2; clone size: .; V gene: TRBV7-6; D gene: .
CDR3 protein: CASSVVAGAIYNEQFF; CDR3 DNA: TGTGCCAGCAGCGTAGTCGCGGGGGCGATTTACAATGAGCAGTTCTTC; J gene: TRBJ2-1; clone size: .; V gene: TRBV9; D gene: .
CDR3 protein: CASSQDSLSVGEQFF; CDR3 DNA: TGCGCCAGCAGCCAGGACAGCCTGAGCGTGGGTGAGCAGTTCTTC; J gene: TRBJ2-1; clone size: .; V gene: TRBV5-1; D gene: .
CDR3 protein: CASSVPPRETQYF; CDR3 DNA: TGTGCCAGCAGTGTTCCCCCACGAGAGACCCAGTACTTC; J gene: TRBJ2-5; clone size: .; V gene: TRBV6-1; D gene: .
CDR3 protein: CAWSVGGETQYF; CDR3 DNA: TGTGCCTGGAGTGTGGGGGGAGAGACCCAGTACTTC; J gene: TRBJ2-5; clone size: .; V gene: TRBV30; D gene: .
CDR3 protein: CASSVGPLDRANYGYTF; CDR3 DNA: TGTGCCAGCAGCGTAGGACCTTTGGACAGAGCTAACTATGGCTACACCTTC; J gene: TRBJ1-2; clone size: .; V gene: TRBV9; D gene: .
CDR3 protein: CASSVGLAPNEQFF; CDR3 DNA: TGTGCCAGCAGCGTAGGCCTAGCTCCAAATGAGCAGTTCTTC; J gene: TRBJ2-1; clone size: .; V gene: TRBV9; D gene: .
CDR3 protein: CASSLGDLAGGLETQYF; CDR3 DNA: TGTGCCAGCAGCTTAGGAGATCTAGCGGGAGGGCTAGAGACCCAGTACTTC; J gene: TRBJ2-5; clone size: .; V gene: TRBV7-6; D gene: TRBD2
CDR3 protein: CASSLDSHTDTQYF; CDR3 DNA: TGCGCCAGCAGCTTGGATTCCCACACAGATACGCAGTATTTT; J gene: TRBJ2-3; clone size: .; V gene: TRBV5-1; D gene: .
CDR3 protein: CASIGTDSYEQYF; CDR3 DNA: TGTGCCAGCATAGGGACAGACTCCTACGAGCAGTACTTC; J gene: TRBJ2-7; clone size: .; V gene: TRBV2; D gene: TRBD1
CDR3 protein: CASSLSQGGLPFYF; CDR3 DNA: TGTGCCAGCAGCTTATCACAAGGGGGGTTACCTTTCTACTTC; J gene: TRBJ2-5; clone size: .; V gene: TRBV7-8; D gene: .
CDR3 protein: CASSSRTSGETQYF; CDR3 DNA: TGTGCCAGCAGTTCCAGGACTAGCGGAGAGACCCAGTACTTC; J gene: TRBJ2-5; clone size: .; V gene: TRBV6-5; D gene: TRBD2
CDR3 protein: CASSLELAGSTPREQYF; CDR3 DNA: TGCGCCAGCAGCTTGGAGCTAGCGGGCTCCACACCGAGGGAGCAGTACTTC; J gene: TRBJ2-7; clone size: .; V gene: TRBV5-1; D gene: TRBD2
CDR3 protein: CASSMSLAGAADTQYF; CDR3 DNA: TGTGCCAGTAGTATGTCCCTAGCGGGAGCGGCAGATACGCAGTATTTT; J gene: TRBJ2-3; clone size: .; V gene: TRBV19; D gene: TRBD2
CDR3 protein: CASHSGLGNEQYF; CDR3 DNA: TGCGCCAGTCATTCCGGGTTAGGGAACGAGCAGTACTTC; J gene: TRBJ2-7; clone size: .; V gene: TRBV5-1; D gene: .
CDR3 protein: CASSPDGRGYGYTF; CDR3 DNA: TGTGCCAGCAGCCCGGATGGGAGGGGCTATGGCTACACCTTC; J gene: TRBJ1-2; clone size: .; V gene: TRBV5-4; D gene: .
CDR3 protein: CASSLVWDGSGNTIYF; CDR3 DNA: TGTGCCAGCAGCTTAGTTTGGGACGGCTCGGGAAACACCATATATTTT; J gene: TRBJ1-3; clone size: .; V gene: TRBV7-2; D gene: .
CDR3 protein: CASSLGTRNEQFF; CDR3 DNA: TGCGCCAGCAGCTTGGGGACGAGGAATGAGCAGTTCTTC; J gene: TRBJ2-1; clone size: .; V gene: TRBV5-1; D gene: .
CDR3 protein: CASSSDRAGGAFF; CDR3 DNA: TGTGCCAGCAGCTCTGACAGGGCTGGCGGAGCTTTCTTT; J gene: TRBJ1-1; clone size: .; V gene: TRBV11-2; D gene: TRBD1
CDR3 protein: CAYDRRTDTQYF; CDR3 DNA: TGTGCCTACGACAGGCGCACAGATACGCAGTATTTT; J gene: TRBJ2-3; clone size: .; V gene: TRBV30; D gene: .
CDR3 protein: CASSSSGRYEQYF; CDR3 DNA: TGTGCCAGCAGCTCTAGCGGGAGATACGAGCAGTACTTC; J gene: TRBJ2-7; clone size: .; V gene: TRBV11-2; D gene: TRBD2
CDR3 protein: CASSIDGRGQQPQHF; CDR3 DNA: TGTGCCAGTAGTATAGACGGCAGGGGGCAACAGCCCCAGCATTTT; J gene: TRBJ1-5; clone size: .; V gene: TRBV19; D gene: TRBD1
CDR3 protein: CASSLPRRRDRGGNQPQHF; CDR3 DNA: TGTGCCAGCAGTTTGCCCCGACGTAGGGACAGGGGAGGCAATCAGCCCCAGCATTTT; J gene: TRBJ1-5; clone size: .; V gene: TRBV27; D gene: TRBD1
CDR3 protein: CAWSVPGYQFF; CDR3 DNA: TGTGCCTGGAGTGTACCTGGTTATCAATTCTTC; J gene: TRBJ2-1; clone size: .; V gene: TRBV30; D gene: .
CDR3 protein: CATPRTPSGRAVTDTQYF; CDR3 DNA: TGTGCCACCCCCAGAACCCCTAGCGGGAGGGCCGTCACAGATACGCAGTATTTT; J gene: TRBJ2-3; clone size: few; V gene: TRBV28; D gene: TRBD2
CDR3 protein: CASSLVAVGEKLFF; CDR3 DNA: TGTGCCAGCAGCTTAGTGGCAGTAGGTGAAAAACTGTTTTTT; J gene: TRBJ1-4; clone size: .; V gene: TRBV7-3; D gene: .
CDR3 protein: CSVDMAGKGETQYF; CDR3 DNA: TGCAGCGTTGACATGGCAGGAAAGGGGGAGACCCAGTACTTC; J gene: TRBJ2-5; clone size: .; V gene: TRBV29-1; D gene: .
CDR3 protein: CASSEGGTTNYGYTF; CDR3 DNA: TGTGCCAGCAGTGAAGGTGGGACAACTAACTATGGCTACACCTTC; J gene: TRBJ1-2; clone size: once; V gene: TRBV6-1; D gene: .